This T cell receptor (beta chain) was sequenced in a study of shared clonotypes between healthy human individuals. Study-wide findings and caveats: What naive subsets generally showed was a larger estimated richness than memory subsets showed.

The authors distributed each subset's genomic DNA evenly over several immunoSEQ plates. The table came from immunoSEQ multiplex PCR; TCRdb's copy has only in-frame clones and leaves some out. This sample carries approximately 720,000 clones, approximately 75% of them seen once, and the ten largest clones take less than 2%. Germline CDR1 and CDR2: MDHEN and SYDVKM. CDR3 length equals 14 residues. V dropped 6 bases and J dropped 3; count of bases not matched to a gene: 4. Recent acute infections and vaccinations were absent in the healthy HIV-negative adult donors. Everyone who donated was a Caucasian adult who lived in Nashville, Tennessee. Worth noting for this clone: Its antigen is unidentified.

The receptor comes from a woman aged 25 to 39 in good health. Sequenced: memory CD4+ T cells sorted from blood. The subset here: CD45RA-negative fraction. The genes are TRBV28 and TRBJ2-2, with TRBD1 identical over 7 bases. The CDR3 DNA reads as TGTGCCAGCAGCTCGGGACAGCACACCGGGGAGCTGTTTTTT. Residues: CASSSGQHTGELFF.